This T cell receptor beta chain was sequenced in a study of T cells after posttransplantation cyclophosphamide. Study results and caveats: Donor CD8+ memory clones often dominated recipient blood repertoires at later times. TRB clonality was highly associated with recipient CMV seropositivity and reactivation.

Sequenced by immunoSEQ multiplex PCR; TCRdb stores in-frame clones only, minus some. The sample includes roughly 4,600 clones, over 65% of them seen just once. Cyclophosphamide on days +3 and +4 followed busulfan-fludarabine conditioning and a marrow graft. The CDR3 contains 11 residues. Between the trimmed V and J ends, which lost 3 bases and 5 bases, there was a span of 5 bases. CDR1 is SEHNR and CDR2 is FQNEAQ in the germline V gene (reference sequence). On this clone itself: As yet, its antigen is unknown.

The chain employs TRBV7-9 and TRBJ2-7; D not certain. The specimen was PBMCs, collected after allogeneic stem cell transplant with posttransplant cyclophosphamide. The sequence was obtained from a male patient in his thirties or forties who received an allogeneic stem cell transplant from a related donor, was CMV-positive, and had acute and chronic GVHD. Among the T cells, some may be from the graft donor. The CDR3 coding sequence is TGTGCCAGCAGCTTTAGTCACGAGCAGTACTTC. Protein: CASSFSHEQYF.